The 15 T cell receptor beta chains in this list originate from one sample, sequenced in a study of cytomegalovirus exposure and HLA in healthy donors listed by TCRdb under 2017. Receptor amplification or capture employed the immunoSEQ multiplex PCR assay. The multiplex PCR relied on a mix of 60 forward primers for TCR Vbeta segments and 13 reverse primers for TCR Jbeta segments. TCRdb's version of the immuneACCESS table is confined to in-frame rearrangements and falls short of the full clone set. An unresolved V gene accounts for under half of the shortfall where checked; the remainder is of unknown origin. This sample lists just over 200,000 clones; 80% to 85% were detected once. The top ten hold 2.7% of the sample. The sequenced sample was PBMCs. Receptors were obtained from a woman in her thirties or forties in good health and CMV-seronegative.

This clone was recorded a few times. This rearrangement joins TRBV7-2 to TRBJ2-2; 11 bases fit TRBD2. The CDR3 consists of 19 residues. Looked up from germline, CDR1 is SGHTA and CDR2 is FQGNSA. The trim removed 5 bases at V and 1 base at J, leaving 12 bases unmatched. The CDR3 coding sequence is TGTGCCAGCAGCCGTGGGGGGAGGGGACTAGCGGTGAACACCGGGGAGCTGTTTTTT. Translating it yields CASSRGGRGLAVNTGELFF. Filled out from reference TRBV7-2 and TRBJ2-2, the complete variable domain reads GAGVSQSPSNKVTEKGKDVELRCDPISGHTALYWYRQSLGQGLEFLIYFQGNSAPDKSGLPSDRFSAERTGGSVSTLTIQRTQQEDSAVYLCASSRGGRGLAVNTGELFFGEGSRLTVL.

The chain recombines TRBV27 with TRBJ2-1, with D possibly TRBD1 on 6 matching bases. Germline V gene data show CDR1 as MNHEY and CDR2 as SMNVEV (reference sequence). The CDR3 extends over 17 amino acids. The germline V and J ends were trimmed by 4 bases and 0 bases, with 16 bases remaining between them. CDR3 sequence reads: CASSSLQLGGSYNEQFF. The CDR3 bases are TGTGCCAGCAGTTCCCTACAACTAGGGGGCTCCTACAATGAGCAGTTCTTC.

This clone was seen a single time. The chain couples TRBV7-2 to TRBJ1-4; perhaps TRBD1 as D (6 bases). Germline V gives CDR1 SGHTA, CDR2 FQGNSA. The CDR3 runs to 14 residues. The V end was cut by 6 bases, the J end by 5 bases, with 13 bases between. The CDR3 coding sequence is TGTGCCAGCAGACTCGGACAGTCGAATGAAAAACTGTTTTTT. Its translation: CASRLGQSNEKLFF. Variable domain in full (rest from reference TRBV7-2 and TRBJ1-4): GAGVSQSPSNKVTEKGKDVELRCDPISGHTALYWYRQSLGQGLEFLIYFQGNSAPDKSGLPSDRFSAERTGGSVSTLTIQRTQQEDSAVYLCASRLGQSNEKLFFGSGTQLSVL.

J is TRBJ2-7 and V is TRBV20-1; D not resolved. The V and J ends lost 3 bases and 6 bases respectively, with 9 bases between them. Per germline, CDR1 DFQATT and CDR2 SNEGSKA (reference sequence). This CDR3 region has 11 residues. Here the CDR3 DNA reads TGCAGTGCTAGCGACATCGGCGAGCAGTACTTC. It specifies CSASDIGEQYF.

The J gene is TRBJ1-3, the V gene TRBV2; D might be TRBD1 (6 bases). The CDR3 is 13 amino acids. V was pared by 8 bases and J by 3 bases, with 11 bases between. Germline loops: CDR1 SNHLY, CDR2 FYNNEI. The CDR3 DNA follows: TGTGCCAGCGGAACAGGGCTTGGAAACACCATATATTTT. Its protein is CASGTGLGNTIYF.

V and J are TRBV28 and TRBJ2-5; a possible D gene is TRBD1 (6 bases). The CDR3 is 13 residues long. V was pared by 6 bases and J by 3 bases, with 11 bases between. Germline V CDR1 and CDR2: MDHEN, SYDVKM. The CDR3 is CASSHYREETQYF. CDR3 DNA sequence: TGTGCCAGCAGCCATTACAGGGAAGAGACCCAGTACTTC. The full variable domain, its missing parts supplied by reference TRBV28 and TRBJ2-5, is DVKVTQSSRYLVKRTGEKVFLECVQDMDHENMFWYRQDPGLGLRLIYFSYDVKMKEKGDIPEGYSVSREKKERFSLILESASTNQTSMYLCASSHYREETQYFGPGTRLLVL.

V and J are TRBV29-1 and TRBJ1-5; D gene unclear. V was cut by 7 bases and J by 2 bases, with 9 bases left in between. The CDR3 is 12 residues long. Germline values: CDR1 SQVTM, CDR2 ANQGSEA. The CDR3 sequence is CSARRGNQPQHF. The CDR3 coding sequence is TGCAGCGCCAGGAGGGGCAATCAGCCCCAGCATTTT.

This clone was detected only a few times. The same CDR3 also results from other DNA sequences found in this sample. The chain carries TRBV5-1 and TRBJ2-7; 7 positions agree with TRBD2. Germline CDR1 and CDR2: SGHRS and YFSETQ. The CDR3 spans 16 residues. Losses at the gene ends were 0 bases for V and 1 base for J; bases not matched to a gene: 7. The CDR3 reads CASSLGSSGYSYEQYF. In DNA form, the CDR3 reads TGCGCCAGCAGCTTGGGGAGTAGCGGGTATTCCTACGAGCAGTACTTC.

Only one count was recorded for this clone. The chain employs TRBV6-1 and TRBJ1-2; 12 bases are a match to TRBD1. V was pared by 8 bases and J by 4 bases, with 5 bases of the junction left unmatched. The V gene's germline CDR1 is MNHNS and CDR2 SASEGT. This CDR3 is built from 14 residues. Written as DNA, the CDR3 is TGTGCCAGCTCAGGGACAGGGGGCTTCTATGGCTACACCTTC. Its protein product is CASSGTGGFYGYTF.

The CDR3 bases are TGCAGCGTTGCCGCAGGGCATGACGAGCAGTACTTC. It codes for CSVAAGHDEQYF. This chain links TRBV29-1 with TRBJ2-7; D may be TRBD1 (5 bases). The CDR3 runs to 12 residues. V was clipped by 4 bases and J by 5 bases, with 12 bases between them. The germline gives CDR1 SQVTM, CDR2 ANQGSEA.

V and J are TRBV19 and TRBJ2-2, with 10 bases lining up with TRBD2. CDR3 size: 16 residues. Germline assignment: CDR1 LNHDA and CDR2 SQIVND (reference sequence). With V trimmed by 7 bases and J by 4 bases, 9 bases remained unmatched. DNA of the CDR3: TGTGCCAGTATCGCGGGAGCGGGAGGGTCCACCGGGGAGCTGTTTTTT. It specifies CASIAGAGGSTGELFF.

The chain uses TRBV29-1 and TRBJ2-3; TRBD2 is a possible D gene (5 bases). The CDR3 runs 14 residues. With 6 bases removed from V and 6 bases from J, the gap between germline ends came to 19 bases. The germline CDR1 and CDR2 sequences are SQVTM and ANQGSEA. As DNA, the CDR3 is TGCAGCGTCCCCAGGACTGACCCCTGGGATACGCAGTATTTT. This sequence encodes CSVPRTDPWDTQYF.

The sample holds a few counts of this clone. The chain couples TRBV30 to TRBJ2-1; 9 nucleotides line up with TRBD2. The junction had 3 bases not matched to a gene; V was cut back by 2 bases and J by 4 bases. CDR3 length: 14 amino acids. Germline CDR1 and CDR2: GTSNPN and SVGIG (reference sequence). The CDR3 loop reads CAWSPSGIYNEQFF. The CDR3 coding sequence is TGTGCCTGGAGTCCTAGCGGGATTTACAATGAGCAGTTCTTC. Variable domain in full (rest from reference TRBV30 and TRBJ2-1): SQTIHQWPATLVQPVGSPLSLECTVEGTSNPNLYWYRQAAGRGLQLLFYSVGIGQISSEVPQNLSASRPQDRQFILSSKKLLLSDSGFYLCAWSPSGIYNEQFFGPGTRLTVL.

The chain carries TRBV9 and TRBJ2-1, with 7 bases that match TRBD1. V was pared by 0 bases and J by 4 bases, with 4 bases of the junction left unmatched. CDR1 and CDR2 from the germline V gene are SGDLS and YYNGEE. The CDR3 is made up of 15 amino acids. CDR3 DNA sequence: TGTGCCAGCAGCGTAGTGGGGACAGCTTACAATGAGCAGTTCTTC. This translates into CASSVVGTAYNEQFF.

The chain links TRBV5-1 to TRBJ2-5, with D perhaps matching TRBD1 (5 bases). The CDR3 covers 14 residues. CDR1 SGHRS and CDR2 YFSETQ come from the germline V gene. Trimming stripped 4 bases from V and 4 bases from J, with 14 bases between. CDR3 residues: CASSVGSGSETQYF. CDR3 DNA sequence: TGCGCCAGCAGCGTGGGATCAGGGTCAGAGACCCAGTACTTC.